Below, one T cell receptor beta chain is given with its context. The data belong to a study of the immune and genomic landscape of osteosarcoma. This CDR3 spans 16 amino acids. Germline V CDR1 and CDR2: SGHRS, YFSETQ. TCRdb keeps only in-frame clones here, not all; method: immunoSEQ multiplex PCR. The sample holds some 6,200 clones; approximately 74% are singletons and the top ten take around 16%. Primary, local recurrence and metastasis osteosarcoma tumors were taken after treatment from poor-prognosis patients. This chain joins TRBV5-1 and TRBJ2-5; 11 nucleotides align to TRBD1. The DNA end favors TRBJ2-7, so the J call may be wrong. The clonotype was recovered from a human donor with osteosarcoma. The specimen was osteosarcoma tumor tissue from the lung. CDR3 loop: CASSPYPGTGGDEQYF. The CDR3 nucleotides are TGCGCCAGCAGCCCCTACCCCGGGACAGGGGGGGACGAGCAGTACTTC.